This entry features one TCR beta chain sequence. Its target is unknown. TCRdb re-called the 5' RACE reads and catalogs CDR3 proteins one per entry, DNA excluded. The repertoire table contains under 500,000 distinct CDR3 sequences. This record comes from a study of T cells expressing NK-cell markers. Study-level background: From sorted CD3+CD56+NKG2C+, CD3+CD56+NKG2C- and CD3+CD56-NKG2C+ T cells came the TCR beta repertoires. HCMV seropositivity characterized seven of the eight sequenced donors, and seronegativity one.

Findings and limits, study-wide: In a handful of donors, these clonotypes also led the CD3+CD56-NKG2C+ fraction. NKG2C+ dominant clonotypes from over five donors made up roughly 1.0-7.0% of CD8+ T cells.

Material: blood T cells: a sorted CD56 or NKG2C T cell subset, CD4+ or CD8+ T cells, or bulk PBMC T cells (not recorded which). The TCR was taken from a woman between 18 and 70 years old in good health.

CDR3 in amino acids: CASSLDSGGTPYEQYF. The gene calls are TRBV7-2 and TRBJ2-7. The CDR3 covers 16 residues. Germline assignment: CDR1 SGHTA and CDR2 FQGNSA.